These 30 T cell receptor beta chains share one sample of origin, sequenced in a study of T cell changes during pregnancy in multiple sclerosis. The method was immunoSEQ multiplex PCR; TCRdb's version includes in-frame clones alone and lacks a portion of them. Found here are some 27,000 clones, 89% of them singletons; the top ten hold over 0.45%. This material consisted of CD4+ T cells from peripheral blood mononuclear cells, taken in the first trimester of pregnancy. The source is a female donor in good health, enrolled as a control in a pregnancy study.

Sample share makes this clone medium-sized. V is TRBV7-3 and J is TRBJ2-1; 9 bases agree with TRBD2. V lost 5 bases and J lost 12; bases outside the gene matches: 8. The CDR3 extends over 13 amino acids. Germline V gene data show CDR1 as SGHTA and CDR2 as FQGTGA. CDR3: CASSPMLSGGQFF. As DNA, the CDR3 is TGTGCCAGCAGCCCTATGCTTAGCGGGGGGCAGTTCTTC. The full variable domain, with the rest looked up from reference TRBV7-3 and TRBJ2-1, is GAGVSQTPSNKVTEKGKYVELRCDPISGHTALYWYRQSLGQGPEFLIYFQGTGAADDSGLPNDRFFAVRPEGSVSTLKIQRTERGDSAVYLCASSPMLSGGQFFGPGTRLTVL.

V is TRBV27 and J is TRBJ1-1; a possible D gene is TRBD1 (5 bases). The germline CDR1 and CDR2 sequences are MNHEY and SMNVEV (reference sequence). This CDR3 comprises 14 residues. The V and J ends lost 6 bases and 2 bases respectively, with 13 bases between them. The CDR3 spells CASRLWGGNTEAFF. The CDR3, as DNA: TGTGCCAGCAGACTTTGGGGGGGTAACACTGAAGCTTTCTTT.

The J gene is TRBJ1-2, the V gene TRBV2; the D is unclear. Deletions cut 1 base from V and 5 bases from J, with 8 bases between. The germline V gene has CDR1 SNHLY and CDR2 FYNNEI. This CDR3 region has 13 residues. CDR3 coding DNA: TGTGCCAGCAGTGAAGAGGGAGGGTATGGCTACACCTTC. As protein: CASSEEGGYGYTF. Combining the CDR3 with reference TRBV2 and TRBJ1-2 gives the whole variable domain EPEVTQTPSHQVTQMGQEVILRCVPISNHLYFYWYRQILGQKVEFLVSFYNNEISEKSEIFDDQFSVERPDGSNFTLKIRSTKLEDSAMYFCASSEEGGYGYTFGSGTRLTVV.

The V call is TRBV2, the J call TRBJ2-1; 7 bases map to TRBD2. J lost 3 bases, V lost 0 bases, and 11 bases had no gene match. CDR3 length: 18 amino acids. Germline values: CDR1 SNHLY, CDR2 FYNNEI. CDR3 in DNA: TGTGCCAGCAGTGAAGCGGGAGGGTTCCGAGGGCTCTACAATGAGCAGTTCTTC. Translating it yields CASSEAGGFRGLYNEQFF.

The chain uses TRBV18 and TRBJ2-6; 9 bases are shared with TRBD1. This CDR3 contains 18 residues. The V gene end was trimmed by 1 base and the J gene end by 1 base; junction bases not matched to a gene: 5. Germline V lookup: CDR1 KGHSH, CDR2 LQKENI. The CDR3 nucleotides are TGTGCCAGCTCACCACTGGACAGGGGAAGGTCTGGGGCCAACGTCCTGACTTTC. This codes for CASSPLDRGRSGANVLTF.

Turning to this clone: This sample includes further DNA sequences coding for the same CDR3. The genes are TRBV6-5 and TRBJ2-7; TRBD1 aligns across 9 bases. CDR1 and CDR2 from the germline V gene are MNHEY and SVGAGI. J lost 2 bases, V lost 2 bases, and 4 bases had no gene match. The CDR3 spans 15 residues. The CDR3 nucleotides are TGTGCCAGCAGTTACCGGGGACAGGGAACCTACGAGCAGTACTTC. As protein: CASSYRGQGTYEQYF.

The chain employs TRBV7-9 and TRBJ2-3, with 13 bases that match TRBD2. This CDR3 region has 16 residues. Unmatched junction bases numbered 4, after V lost 5 bases and J lost 2 bases. Germline assignment: CDR1 SEHNR and CDR2 FQNEAQ (reference sequence). The CDR3: CASSRGLAGPTDTQYF. The CDR3 region has the DNA TGTGCCAGCAGCCGGGGACTAGCGGGGCCCACAGATACGCAGTATTTT. The full variable domain, rest sourced from reference TRBV7-9 and TRBJ2-3, is DTGVSQNPRHKITKRGQNVTFRCDPISEHNRLYWYRQTLGQGPEFLTYFQNEAQLEKSRLLSDRFSAERPKGSFSTLEIQRTEQGDSAMYLCASSRGLAGPTDTQYFGPGTRLTVL.

This clone appeared a single time. The rearrangement links TRBV19 to TRBJ2-7; weak D call: TRBD2 (6 bases). V was clipped by 5 bases and J by 6 bases, with 11 bases between them. Germline V gene lookup returns CDR1 LNHDA and CDR2 SQIVND (reference sequence). CDR3 length: 12 amino acids. CDR3 sequence: CASSHRGGEQYF. The CDR3 DNA reads TGTGCCAGTAGTCATCGGGGAGGCGAGCAGTACTTC.

This rearrangement joins TRBV19 to TRBJ2-1; 9 nucleotides align to TRBD1. This CDR3 is built from 15 residues. V gave up 3 bases and J gave up 5 bases; unmatched junction bases: 5. Germline V gene sequence: CDR1 LNHDA, CDR2 SQIVND (reference sequence). CDR3 in DNA: TGTGCCAGTAGTATGCCGGGACAGGGCCACAATGAGCAGTTCTTC. It yields the protein CASSMPGQGHNEQFF.

The rearrangement links TRBV27 to TRBJ1-5; TRBD1 agrees at 7 bases. J lost 0 bases, V lost 5 bases, and 4 bases had no gene match. From germline, CDR1 is MNHEY and CDR2 SMNVEV (reference sequence). The CDR3 has 15 residues. CDR3 bases: TGTGCCAGCAGTCTGACAGGGCCTAGCAATCAGCCCCAGCATTTT. Translation: CASSLTGPSNQPQHF.

This chain links TRBV4-2 with TRBJ2-1; 15 bases align to TRBD2. The ends lost 6 bases at V and 7 bases at J; junction bases unmatched: 10. The CDR3 has 17 amino acids. In germline, CDR1 is LGHNA, CDR2 YNFKEQ. Here the CDR3 DNA reads TGTGCCAGCAGGGACTCTAGAGGGACTAGCGGGAGGAATGAGCAGTTCTTC. This sequence encodes CASRDSRGTSGRNEQFF.

The rearrangement joins TRBV6-5 to TRBJ2-3; 7 bases agree with TRBD2. The CDR3 is made up of 15 amino acids. Unmatched junction bases numbered 2, after V lost 2 bases and J lost 0 bases. The germline V gene has CDR1 MNHEY and CDR2 SVGAGI. The CDR3 is CASSYGGVSTDTQYF. CDR3 nucleotide sequence: TGTGCCAGCAGTTACGGGGGGGTGAGCACAGATACGCAGTATTTT.

The chain employs TRBV9 and TRBJ2-3; 11 bases map to TRBD2. CDR3 size: 16 residues. Per germline, CDR1 SGDLS and CDR2 YYNGEE. Unmatched junction bases numbered 6, after V lost 0 bases and J lost 6 bases. The CDR3 is CASSVAPSGGWDTQYF. The CDR3 DNA follows: TGTGCCAGCAGCGTAGCCCCTAGCGGGGGGTGGGATACGCAGTATTTT.

The rearrangement joins TRBV4-2 to TRBJ2-7; 13 positions match TRBD2. Germline V CDR1 and CDR2: LGHNA, YNFKEQ. V shed 0 bases, J shed 6 bases, and the junction held 2 bases outside the gene matches. The CDR3 covers 15 residues. The CDR3 reads CASSQDGLAGVEQYF. In DNA form, the CDR3 reads TGTGCCAGCAGCCAAGACGGACTAGCGGGAGTCGAGCAGTACTTC.

This clone was seen only a few times. The V and J genes are TRBV7-9 and TRBJ2-3, with D possibly matching TRBD1 (6 bases). V shed 4 bases and J shed 3 bases, with 17 bases lying between them. The germline V gene has CDR1 SEHNR and CDR2 FQNEAQ (reference sequence). This CDR3 is built from 16 residues. CDR3 loop: CASSSQPGHMTDTQYF. In nucleotides, the CDR3 is TGTGCCAGCAGCTCCCAACCGGGACATATGACAGATACGCAGTATTTT. The full variable domain, with the rest looked up from reference TRBV7-9 and TRBJ2-3, is DTGVSQNPRHKITKRGQNVTFRCDPISEHNRLYWYRQTLGQGPEFLTYFQNEAQLEKSRLLSDRFSAERPKGSFSTLEIQRTEQGDSAMYLCASSSQPGHMTDTQYFGPGTRLTVL.

The V gene is TRBV7-2, the J gene TRBJ2-1; 7 bases fit TRBD1. After removal of 7 bases from V and 1 base from J, the junction contained 7 bases not matched to a gene. CDR1 SGHTA and CDR2 FQGNSA come from the germline V gene. The length of the CDR3 is 15 residues. The CDR3 DNA reads TGTGCCAGCACCCCCACAGGGGAGTCCTACAATGAGCAGTTCTTC. Its protein product is CASTPTGESYNEQFF.

The genes are TRBV5-1 and TRBJ2-1, with D possibly being TRBD2 (5 bases). This CDR3 is 15 amino acids long. V was shortened by 0 bases and J by 6 bases, with 13 bases between the two germline ends. CDR1 is SGHRS and CDR2 is YFSETQ in the germline V gene. The DNA for the CDR3 is TGCGCCAGCAGCTTGGCCCTAGCAGCCAGCAATGAGCAGTTCTTC. Translated, it gives CASSLALAASNEQFF.

This sequence joins TRBV5-1 and TRBJ1-2, with 9 bases lining up with TRBD1. The germline CDR1 and CDR2 sequences are SGHRS and YFSETQ. The V segment lost 7 bases and the J segment 8 bases; nucleotides outside the gene matches: 6. The CDR3 is 12 amino acids. CDR3 protein: CASRTGEEGYTF. The CDR3 DNA follows: TGCGCCAGCCGGACAGGGGAGGAGGGCTACACCTTC.

This chain links TRBV10-2 with TRBJ1-1; a weak D match, TRBD1 (5 bases). The ends were cut back, 4 bases at V and 5 bases at J, with 11 bases in the middle. Germline assignment: CDR1 WSHSY and CDR2 SAAADI. The CDR3 is 13 amino acids. The CDR3 here is CASSVRVRTEAFF. In DNA, the CDR3 is TGCGCCAGCAGTGTCAGGGTCCGTACTGAAGCTTTCTTT.

The genes are TRBV28 and TRBJ2-3; D is unclear. The V and J ends lost 2 bases and 4 bases respectively, with 10 bases between them. The CDR3 length is 14 residues. Germline V CDR1 and CDR2: MDHEN, SYDVKM. In nucleotides, the CDR3 is TGTGCCAGCAGTTTAACCCTAGAGGCAGATACGCAGTATTTT. This codes for CASSLTLEADTQYF.

This chain joins TRBV5-1 and TRBJ2-3, with 9 bases identical to TRBD2. This CDR3 is 15 amino acids long. V shed 6 bases, J shed 0 bases, and the junction held 5 bases outside the gene matches. CDR1 SGHRS and CDR2 YFSETQ come from the germline V gene. In DNA, the CDR3 is TGCGCCAGCACGCAAGCGGGGGGTAGCACAGATACGCAGTATTTT. Protein sequence: CASTQAGGSTDTQYF. The full variable domain, completed using reference TRBV5-1 and TRBJ2-3, is KAGVTQTPRYLIKTRGQQVTLSCSPISGHRSVSWYQQTPGQGLQFLFEYFSETQRNKGNFPGRFSGRQFSNSRSEMNVSTLELGDSALYLCASTQAGGSTDTQYFGPGTRLTVL.

The V and J genes are TRBV5-1 and TRBJ2-1; tentative D call: TRBD1 (5 bases). The V and J ends lost 1 base and 7 bases respectively, with 18 bases between them. Looked up from germline, CDR1 is SGHRS and CDR2 is YFSETQ. CDR3 size: 16 residues. The DNA of the CDR3 is TGCGCCAGCAGCTTGTGGGGTAGCAGGGATCGTAATGAGCAGTTCTTC. Translating gives CASSLWGSRDRNEQFF.

The genes are TRBV5-8 and TRBJ2-5; a weak D match, TRBD1 (6 bases). The germline V and J ends were trimmed by 1 base and 5 bases, with 9 bases remaining between them. The CDR3 totals 13 residues. Germline V gene lookup returns CDR1 SGHTS and CDR2 YDEGEE. The CDR3 here is CASSLQGTETQYF. CDR3 DNA: TGTGCCAGCAGCTTGCAGGGGACCGAGACCCAGTACTTC.

This clone was detected only a few times. The gene calls are TRBV5-6 and TRBJ1-1, with TRBD1 as a possible D gene (6 bases). The length of the CDR3 is 13 residues. V was cut by 4 bases and J by 4 bases, with 11 bases left in between. CDR1 is SGHDT, CDR2 YYEEEE, per germline. The CDR3 DNA sequence: TGTGCCAGCAGCCCGGGAGGGGGCACTGAAGCTTTCTTT. Translated: CASSPGGGTEAFF. The full variable domain, its missing parts supplied by reference TRBV5-6 and TRBJ1-1, is DAGVTQSPTHLIKTRGQQVTLRCSPKSGHDTVSWYQQALGQGPQFIFQYYEEEERQRGNFPDRFSGHQFPNYSSELNVNALLLGDSALYLCASSPGGGTEAFFGQGTRLTVV.

This sequence joins TRBV11-2 and TRBJ2-7; TRBD1 matches at 7 bases. Germline values: CDR1 SGHAT, CDR2 FQNNGV. The CDR3 has 12 amino acids. J was trimmed by 3 bases and V by 8 bases; bases with no gene match: 4. The CDR3 region has the DNA TGTGCCAGCTCGGGACAGATCTACGAGCAGTACTTC. Protein: CASSGQIYEQYF.

The V call is TRBV2, the J call TRBJ2-1, with 8 bases that match TRBD1. V lost 9 bases to trimming and J lost 0 bases; unmatched junction nucleotides: 7. The CDR3 extends over 15 amino acids. Looked up from germline, CDR1 is SNHLY and CDR2 is FYNNEI. CDR3 region: CARTRQGSSYNEQFF. CDR3 nucleotide sequence: TGTGCCAGAACCAGACAGGGGAGCTCCTACAATGAGCAGTTCTTC. The complete variable domain, with remaining parts taken from reference TRBV2 and TRBJ2-1, reads EPEVTQTPSHQVTQMGQEVILRCVPISNHLYFYWYRQILGQKVEFLVSFYNNEISEKSEIFDDQFSVERPDGSNFTLKIRSTKLEDSAMYFCARTRQGSSYNEQFFGPGTRLTVL.

As regards this clone: Relative to the germline gene, one junction end is altered; a read error may explain this. This chain connects TRBV7-7 to TRBJ1-3, with D possibly matching TRBD1 (6 bases). The CDR3 length is 17 residues. Germline loops: CDR1 SSHAT, CDR2 FNYEAQ (reference sequence). The CDR3 nucleotides are TGTGCTAGCAGCTTAGGTCGTACAGGGATCTCTGGAAACACCATATATTTT. It encodes CASSLGRTGISGNTIYF.

The J gene is TRBJ2-1, the V gene TRBV23-1, with a possible D match to TRBD2 (6 bases). TRBV23-1 is flagged as an ORF with uncertain function. CDR3 length: 17 amino acids. With 4 bases removed from V and 3 bases from J, the gap between germline ends came to 19 bases. Written as DNA, the CDR3 is TGCGCCAGCAGTCTCCCAACCGGGACTCGTTTCTACAATGAGCAGTTCTTC. Amino acids: CASSLPTGTRFYNEQFF.

The chain combines TRBV27 with TRBJ2-1; 10 positions agree with TRBD1. The ends lost 3 bases at V and 9 bases at J; junction bases unmatched: 8. This CDR3 has 15 residues. The germline gives CDR1 MNHEY, CDR2 SMNVEV (reference sequence). The CDR3 DNA reads as TGTGCCAGCAGTTTCTCGACAGGGGGCACGGGTGAGCAGTTCTTC. It is translated as CASSFSTGGTGEQFF.

V is TRBV11-3 and J is TRBJ1-1; D is uncertain. V lost 5 bases, J lost 2 bases, and 9 bases lay in between. The CDR3 is 13 residues long. Germline CDR1 reads SGHNT; CDR2 reads YENEEA. The CDR3 region has the DNA TGTGCCAGCAGCACTGCGGTAAACACTGAAGCTTTCTTT. The encoded protein is CASSTAVNTEAFF.